The 28 T cell receptor beta chains presented below share a single source sample, sequenced in a study of OX40 agonist ivuxolimab in advanced cancers. Produced via immunoSEQ multiplex PCR; TCRdb's table is partial and in-frame only. The data contain tens of thousands of clones, 94% of them seen just once; the ten biggest clones take up 15% to 19%. The source material was CD4+ or CD8+ T cells sorted from blood, sampled in a trial of the OX40 agonist ivuxolimab. Receptors were obtained from an adult with an advanced solid tumor such as melanoma, head and neck, liver or kidney cancer.

The J gene is TRBJ2-5, the V gene TRBV5-6; unclear D gene. The V gene lost 0 bases and the J gene lost 1 base, with 7 bases spanning the gap. Germline V CDR1 and CDR2: SGHDT, YYEEEE. CDR3 length: 14 residues. This chain's CDR3 is CASSLAVSQETQYF. The CDR3 DNA reads TGTGCCAGCAGCTTGGCGGTCAGCCAAGAGACCCAGTACTTC.

The genes are TRBV7-8 and TRBJ2-2, with D possibly being TRBD1 (6 bases). Looked up from germline, CDR1 is SGHVS and CDR2 is FQNEAQ. Trimming removed 4 bases from V and 1 base from J, with 13 bases in between. The CDR3 is made up of 16 amino acids. CDR3 sequence: CASSSDRNLNTGELFF. CDR3 nucleotide sequence: TGTGCCAGCAGCTCTGACAGGAACTTGAACACCGGGGAGCTGTTTTTT. The full variable domain, in which reference TRBV7-8 and TRBJ2-2 provide the parts outside the CDR3, is GAGVSQSPRYKVAKRGQDVALRCDPISGHVSLFWYQQALGQGPEFLTYFQNEAQLDKSGLPSDRFFAERPEGSVSTLKIQRTQQEDSAVYLCASSSDRNLNTGELFFGEGSRLTVL.

V gene TRBV28 combines with J gene TRBJ2-7, with 7 nucleotides matching TRBD1. Trimming cost V 2 bases and J 4 bases; bases outside gene matches: 17. This CDR3 is built from 18 residues. Germline V gene lookup returns CDR1 MDHEN and CDR2 SYDVKM. CDR3 in amino acids: CASSLTDREWSRGYEQYF. CDR3 bases: TGTGCCAGCAGTTTAACCGACAGGGAATGGTCGAGGGGGTACGAGCAGTACTTC.

This clone occurred once. The chain uses TRBV4-1 and TRBJ1-1; 10 bases line up with TRBD1. The J segment lost 8 bases and the V segment lost 3 bases, leaving 0 bases of the junction unmatched. Germline V gives CDR1 MGHRA, CDR2 YSYEKL. The CDR3 loop spans 12 amino acids. As DNA, the CDR3 is TGCGCCAGCAGCCAGACAGGGGGCGAAGCTTTCTTT. This codes for CASSQTGGEAFF.

J is TRBJ1-1 and V is TRBV11-3, with D uncertain. Germline loops: CDR1 SGHNT, CDR2 YENEEA. The CDR3 is 17 residues long. V gave up 0 bases and J gave up 2 bases, with 16 bases separating them. Here the CDR3 reads CASSLDLLEETNTEAFF. In nucleotides, the CDR3 is TGTGCCAGCAGCTTAGATCTCTTGGAGGAGACCAACACTGAAGCTTTCTTT. Full variable domain (rest looked up from reference TRBV11-3 and TRBJ1-1): EAGVVQSPRYKIIEKKQPVAFWCNPISGHNTLYWYLQNLGQGPELLIRYENEEAVDDSQLPKDRFSAERLKGVDSTLKIQPAELGDSAVYLCASSLDLLEETNTEAFFGQGTRLTVV.

The rearrangement links TRBV13 to TRBJ2-3, with D possibly TRBD2 on 5 matching bases. V gave up 0 bases and J gave up 0 bases, with 13 bases separating them. CDR1 and CDR2 from the germline V gene are PRHDT and FYEKMQ (reference sequence). The CDR3 loop spans 17 amino acids. The CDR3 sequence is CASSLGPGFASTDTQYF. CDR3 nucleotide sequence: TGTGCCAGCAGCTTAGGCCCGGGGTTCGCTAGCACAGATACGCAGTATTTT.

This clone appeared a single time. The chain employs TRBV6-5 and TRBJ1-6; TRBD1 might be the D (5 bases). The CDR3 contains 14 residues. Germline CDR1 MNHEY, CDR2 SVGAGI. The ends were cut back, 4 bases at V and 7 bases at J, with 11 bases in the middle. CDR3 in DNA: TGTGCCAGCAGTTTGGGACCGCTGAATTCACCCCTCCACTTT. It specifies CASSLGPLNSPLHF.

The chain recombines TRBV13 with TRBJ2-1, with unresolved D. Per the germline V gene, CDR1 is PRHDT and CDR2 is FYEKMQ (reference sequence). V was trimmed by 5 bases and J by 3 bases, leaving 5 bases between them. CDR3 length equals 12 residues. CDR3 sequence (DNA): TGTGCCAGCAGCACCGACTACAATGAGCAGTTCTTC. It specifies CASSTDYNEQFF.

V and J are TRBV4-3 and TRBJ2-2, with 8 bases matching TRBD1. CDR3 length: 15 residues. V trimming: 3 bases; J trimming: 7 bases; junction bases outside the gene matches: 7. Germline CDR1 is LGHNA and CDR2 is YSLEER. CDR3 sequence reads: CASSQAGGQGGELFF. Here the CDR3 DNA reads TGCGCCAGCAGCCAGGCGGGTGGACAGGGCGGGGAGCTGTTTTTT.

The chain employs TRBV4-3 and TRBJ2-1, with 9 bases matching TRBD2. The germline V gene has CDR1 LGHNA and CDR2 YSLEER. Germline trimming cut 0 bases from V and 2 bases from J; bases unmatched to any gene: 2. The CDR3 has 16 residues. CDR3 sequence: CASSQELAGAYNEQFF. The CDR3 DNA reads TGCGCCAGCAGCCAAGAGTTAGCGGGGGCCTACAATGAGCAGTTCTTC.

This sequence joins TRBV9 and TRBJ2-7; 7 bases agree with TRBD2. Germline V CDR1 and CDR2: SGDLS, YYNGEE. The V gene end was trimmed by 0 bases and the J gene end by 3 bases; junction bases not matched to a gene: 6. The CDR3 sequence is 15 residues long. Here the CDR3 DNA reads TGTGCCAGCAGCGTAGGAGCGGGGCAGGACTACGAGCAGTACTTC. Encoded protein: CASSVGAGQDYEQYF.

This chain links TRBV9 with TRBJ1-1; no firm D call. The V end lost 0 bases, the J end lost 6 bases, and 9 bases lay between the germline ends. CDR1 and CDR2 from the germline V gene are SGDLS and YYNGEE. CDR3 length equals 13 residues. CDR3 DNA: TGTGCCAGCAGCGTAGGAGACCAGCCTGAAGCTTTCTTT. Translated: CASSVGDQPEAFF.

V gene TRBV4-3 combines with J gene TRBJ2-7; a possible D gene is TRBD2 (5 bases). The CDR3 runs to 14 residues. V lost 0 bases and J lost 2, with 8 bases in between. Germline V gene sequence: CDR1 LGHNA, CDR2 YSLEER. In nucleotides, the CDR3 is TGCGCCAGCAGCCAAGAAAGGGAGACCTACGAGCAGTACTTC. Encoded protein: CASSQERETYEQYF.

This clone came up once. The rearrangement links TRBV5-8 to TRBJ1-2, with D unclear. V was shortened by 0 bases and J by 2 bases, with 8 bases between the two germline ends. This CDR3 comprises 14 residues. Germline V gives CDR1 SGHTS, CDR2 YDEGEE. CDR3 nucleotide sequence: TGTGCCAGCAGCTTGGCCCACGCAAACTATGGCTACACCTTC. Protein: CASSLAHANYGYTF.

The chain is built from TRBV30 and TRBJ2-1; 7 bases are shared with TRBD1. V lost 4 bases to trimming and J lost 0 bases; unmatched junction nucleotides: 6. The CDR3 has 15 residues. Per the germline V gene, CDR1 is GTSNPN and CDR2 is SVGIG (reference sequence). The DNA for the CDR3 is TGTGCCTGGACCGAGGGGGCCAGCTCCTACAATGAGCAGTTCTTC. Protein sequence: CAWTEGASSYNEQFF.

This sequence joins TRBV11-2 and TRBJ2-7, with 8 nucleotides matching TRBD1. Germline V gene data show CDR1 as SGHAT and CDR2 as FQNNGV. Trimming at V came to 3 bases and at J to 3 bases, leaving 1 base not matched to a gene. This CDR3 comprises 13 residues. CDR3 nucleotides: TGTGCCAGCAGCTTTGGACAGGGCTACGAGCAGTACTTC. Translating gives CASSFGQGYEQYF. The whole variable domain, remainder taken from reference TRBV11-2 and TRBJ2-7, is EAGVAQSPRYKIIEKRQSVAFWCNPISGHATLYWYQQILGQGPKLLIQFQNNGVVDDSQLPKDRFSAERLKGVDSTLKIQPAKLEDSAVYLCASSFGQGYEQYFGPGTRLTVT.

The V call is TRBV7-8, the J call TRBJ1-5, with a possible D match to TRBD1 (6 bases). V was clipped by 5 bases and J by 2 bases, with 16 bases between them. This CDR3 is built from 16 residues. Germline V gene data show CDR1 as SGHVS and CDR2 as FQNEAQ. The CDR3 is CASSRDYQGRNQPQHF. As DNA, the CDR3 is TGTGCCAGCAGCCGAGATTATCAGGGGCGCAATCAGCCCCAGCATTTT.

The chain couples TRBV2 to TRBJ2-1; D gene ambiguous. CDR3 size: 17 residues. With 6 bases removed from V and 0 bases from J, the gap between germline ends came to 18 bases. Germline loops: CDR1 SNHLY, CDR2 FYNNEI. Written as DNA, the CDR3 is TGTGCCAGCAGGAGTAACCCTATACTCTCCTCCTACAATGAGCAGTTCTTC. This codes for CASRSNPILSSYNEQFF.

J is TRBJ2-1 and V is TRBV27; D perhaps matches TRBD2 (5 bases). V lost 6 bases to trimming and J lost 12 bases, with 21 bases between them. CDR3 size: 14 residues. CDR1 is MNHEY, CDR2 SMNVEV, per germline (reference sequence). The CDR3 loop is CASRLAAPGWGQFF. The CDR3 bases are TGTGCCAGCAGACTGGCAGCCCCGGGGTGGGGGCAGTTCTTC.

Only one count was recorded for this clone. The chain has TRBV28 and TRBJ2-5, with 7 bases matching TRBD2. The CDR3 extends over 14 amino acids. Germline CDR1 is MDHEN and CDR2 is SYDVKM. With V trimmed by 5 bases and J by 4 bases, 7 bases remained unmatched. The CDR3 here is CASSGAGTAETQYF. The DNA of the CDR3 is TGTGCCAGCAGTGGAGCGGGGACCGCAGAGACCCAGTACTTC.

The chain is built from TRBV7-9 and TRBJ1-4, with TRBD1 matching over 8 bases. Germline assignment: CDR1 SEHNR and CDR2 FQNEAQ (reference sequence). The CDR3 loop spans 14 amino acids. Trimming at V came to 5 bases and at J to 6 bases, leaving 5 bases not matched to a gene. The DNA for the CDR3 is TGTGCCAGCAGCCGGACAGGGAGCGATGAAAAACTGTTTTTT. It encodes CASSRTGSDEKLFF.

This chain joins TRBV7-6 and TRBJ1-1; D is unresolved. V was cut by 4 bases and J by 6 bases, with 6 bases left in between. Per the germline V gene, CDR1 is SGHVS and CDR2 is FNYEAQ. This CDR3 is 11 amino acids long. CDR3 loop: CASSWGAEAFF. CDR3 DNA: TGTGCCAGCAGCTGGGGTGCTGAAGCTTTCTTT.

The CDR3 region has the DNA TGTGCCAGCAGTTTCTGGACAGGGTGGAGCGGGGGCTACACCTTC. Translating gives CASSFWTGWSGGYTF. The genes are TRBV6-5 and TRBJ1-2; 8 bases agree with TRBD1. The V segment lost 4 bases and the J segment 8 bases; nucleotides outside the gene matches: 12. Germline V gene lookup returns CDR1 MNHEY and CDR2 SVGAGI. The CDR3 consists of 15 residues.

This sequence joins TRBV27 and TRBJ1-2; 8 bases align to TRBD1. V dropped 0 bases and J dropped 5; count of bases not matched to a gene: 5. The V gene's germline CDR1 is MNHEY and CDR2 SMNVEV (reference sequence). CDR3 length: 15 residues. The CDR3 DNA reads as TGTGCCAGCAGTTTATCCCAGGGGGCTGGGTATGGCTACACCTTC. It translates to CASSLSQGAGYGYTF.

The chain combines TRBV14 with TRBJ2-5; either TRBD1 or TRBD2 may fit D (5 bases each). The CDR3 runs to 16 residues. Trimming took off 0 bases at V and 1 base at J, with 12 bases between the two ends. Germline lookup yields CDR1 SGHDN and CDR2 FVKESK. The CDR3 DNA is TGTGCCAGCAGCCAAGATCGGGTAGGGACCCAAGAGACCCAGTACTTC. It yields the protein CASSQDRVGTQETQYF.

This chain joins TRBV6-5 and TRBJ2-7; no definite D call. The CDR3 consists of 11 residues. Germline CDR1 reads MNHEY; CDR2 reads SVGAGI. Trimming shortened V by 4 bases and J by 3 bases, and 4 bases separated the two germline ends. CDR3 DNA sequence: TGTGCCAGCAGTTTCGGCTACGAGCAGTACTTC. As protein: CASSFGYEQYF.

The gene calls are TRBV4-1 and TRBJ1-6; TRBD1 matches at 8 bases. V shed 9 bases, J shed 6 bases, and the junction held 13 bases outside the gene matches. Germline CDR1 and CDR2: MGHRA and YSYEKL. The CDR3 contains 16 residues. The CDR3: CASGQIQGQANSPLHF. The CDR3 DNA reads as TGCGCCAGTGGCCAGATTCAGGGACAGGCTAATTCACCCCTCCACTTT.

The V call is TRBV5-5, the J call TRBJ2-5; D remains unclear. The CDR3 totals 15 residues. Trimming took off 5 bases at V and 2 bases at J, with 16 bases between the two ends. Germline loops: CDR1 SGHKS, CDR2 YYEKEE (reference sequence). CDR3: CASRGSPAPQETQYF. DNA of the CDR3: TGTGCCAGCAGAGGCTCTCCAGCCCCTCAAGAGACCCAGTACTTC.